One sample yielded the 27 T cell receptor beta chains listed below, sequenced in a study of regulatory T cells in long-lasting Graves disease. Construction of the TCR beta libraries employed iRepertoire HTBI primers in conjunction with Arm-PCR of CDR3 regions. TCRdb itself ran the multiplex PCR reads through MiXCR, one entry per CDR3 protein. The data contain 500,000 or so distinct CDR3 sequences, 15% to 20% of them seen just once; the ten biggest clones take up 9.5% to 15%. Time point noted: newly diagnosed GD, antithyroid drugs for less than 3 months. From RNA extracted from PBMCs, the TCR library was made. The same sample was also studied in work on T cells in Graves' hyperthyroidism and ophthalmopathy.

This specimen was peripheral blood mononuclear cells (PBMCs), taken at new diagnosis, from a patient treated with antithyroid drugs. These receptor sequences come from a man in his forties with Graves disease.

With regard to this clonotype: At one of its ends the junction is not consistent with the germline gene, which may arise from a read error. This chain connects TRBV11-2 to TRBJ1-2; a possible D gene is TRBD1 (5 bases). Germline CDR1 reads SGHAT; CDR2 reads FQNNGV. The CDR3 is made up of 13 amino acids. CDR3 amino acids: CASSLARRDGLLF. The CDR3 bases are TGTGCCAGCAGTTTAGCGCGCAGGGACGGACTCCTCTTC.

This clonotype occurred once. CDR3 loop: CASSPSRYQPQHF. CDR3 DNA sequence: TGTGCCAGCAGCCCCTCAAGGTATCAGCCCCAGCATTTT. The chain is built from TRBV7-2 and TRBJ1-5; D ambiguous. With 5 bases removed from V and 5 bases from J, the gap between germline ends came to 10 bases. The CDR3 has 13 amino acids. Germline CDR1 reads SGHTA; CDR2 reads FQGNSA.

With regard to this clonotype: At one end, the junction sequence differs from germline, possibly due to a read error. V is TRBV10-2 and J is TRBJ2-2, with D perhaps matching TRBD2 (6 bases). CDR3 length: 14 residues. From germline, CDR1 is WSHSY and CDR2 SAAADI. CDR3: CASSEAGNTGELFF. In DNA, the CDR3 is TGTGCCAGCAGTGAAGCGGGTAACACCGGGGAGCTGTTTTTT.

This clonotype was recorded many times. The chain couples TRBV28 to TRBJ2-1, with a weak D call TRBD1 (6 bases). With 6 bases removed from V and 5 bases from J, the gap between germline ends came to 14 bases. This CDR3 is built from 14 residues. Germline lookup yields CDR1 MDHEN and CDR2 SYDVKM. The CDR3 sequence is CASSLLGQHNEQFF. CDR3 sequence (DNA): TGTGCCAGCAGCTTGCTCGGACAGCACAATGAGCAGTTCTTC.

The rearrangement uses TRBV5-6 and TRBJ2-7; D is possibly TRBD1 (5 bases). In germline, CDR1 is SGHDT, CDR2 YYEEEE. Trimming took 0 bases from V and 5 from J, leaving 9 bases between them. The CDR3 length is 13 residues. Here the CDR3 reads CASSLDRSHEQYF. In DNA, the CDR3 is TGTGCCAGCAGCTTGGACAGGTCTCACGAGCAGTACTTC.

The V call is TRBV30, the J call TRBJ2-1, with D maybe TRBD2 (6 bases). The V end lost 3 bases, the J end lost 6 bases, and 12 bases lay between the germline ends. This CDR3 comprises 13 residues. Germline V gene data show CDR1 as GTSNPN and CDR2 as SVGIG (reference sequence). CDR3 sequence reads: CAWSLASSNEQFF. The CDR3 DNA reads TGTGCCTGGAGCCTAGCGTCGTCCAATGAGCAGTTCTTC.

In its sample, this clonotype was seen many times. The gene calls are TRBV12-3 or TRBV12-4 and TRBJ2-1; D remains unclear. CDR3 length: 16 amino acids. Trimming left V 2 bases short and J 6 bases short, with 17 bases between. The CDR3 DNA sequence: TGTGCCAGCAGTTTAAGCAGGACCCAACTCCGCAATGAGCAGTTCTTC. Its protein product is CASSLSRTQLRNEQFF.

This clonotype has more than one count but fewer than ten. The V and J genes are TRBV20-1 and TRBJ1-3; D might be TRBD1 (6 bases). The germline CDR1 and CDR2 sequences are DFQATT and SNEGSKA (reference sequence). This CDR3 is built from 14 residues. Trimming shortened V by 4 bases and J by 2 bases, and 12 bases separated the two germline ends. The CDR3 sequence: CSAIMGGPGNTIYF. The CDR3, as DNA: TGCAGTGCTATCATGGGGGGCCCTGGAAACACCATATATTTT.

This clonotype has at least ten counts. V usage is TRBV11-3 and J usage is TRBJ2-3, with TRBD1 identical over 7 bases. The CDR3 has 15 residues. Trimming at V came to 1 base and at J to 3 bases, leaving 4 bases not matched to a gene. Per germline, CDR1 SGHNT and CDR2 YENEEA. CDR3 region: CASSLGTGDTDTQYF. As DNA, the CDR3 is TGTGCCAGCAGCTTAGGGACAGGCGATACAGATACGCAGTATTTT.

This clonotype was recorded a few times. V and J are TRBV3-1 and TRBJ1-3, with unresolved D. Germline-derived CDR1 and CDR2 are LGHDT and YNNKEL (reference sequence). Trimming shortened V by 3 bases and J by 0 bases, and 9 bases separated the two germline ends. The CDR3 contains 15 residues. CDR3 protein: CASSQAHGSGNTIYF. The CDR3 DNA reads TGTGCCAGCAGCCAGGCCCACGGCTCTGGAAACACCATATATTTT.

Here the CDR3 reads CSVGLNTGELFF. As DNA, the CDR3 is TGCAGCGTTGGCCTTAACACCGGGGAGCTGTTTTTT. The V and J genes are TRBV29-1 and TRBJ2-2; D unresolved. The V and J ends lost 4 bases and 2 bases respectively, with 5 bases between them. The CDR3 loop spans 12 amino acids. CDR1 is SQVTM, CDR2 ANQGSEA, per germline.

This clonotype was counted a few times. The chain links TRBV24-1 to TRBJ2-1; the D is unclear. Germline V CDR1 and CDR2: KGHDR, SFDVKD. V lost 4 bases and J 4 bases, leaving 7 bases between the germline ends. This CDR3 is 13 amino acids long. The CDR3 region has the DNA TGTGCCACCAGTGAGGGTCAGTACAATGAGCAGTTCTTC. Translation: CATSEGQYNEQFF.

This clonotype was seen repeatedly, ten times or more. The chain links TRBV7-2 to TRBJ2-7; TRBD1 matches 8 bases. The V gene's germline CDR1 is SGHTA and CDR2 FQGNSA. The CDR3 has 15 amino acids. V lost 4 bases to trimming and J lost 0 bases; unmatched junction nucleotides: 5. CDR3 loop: CASSSRTGSSYEQYF. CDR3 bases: TGTGCCAGCAGCTCCAGGACAGGGAGCTCCTACGAGCAGTACTTC.

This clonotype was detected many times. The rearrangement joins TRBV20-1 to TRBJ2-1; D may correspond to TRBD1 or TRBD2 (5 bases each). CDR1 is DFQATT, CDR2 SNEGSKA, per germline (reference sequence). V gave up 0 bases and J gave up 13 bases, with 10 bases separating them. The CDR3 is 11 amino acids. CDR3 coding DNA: TGCAGTGCTAGAGAGGGACGCCTTCAGTTCTTC. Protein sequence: CSAREGRLQFF.

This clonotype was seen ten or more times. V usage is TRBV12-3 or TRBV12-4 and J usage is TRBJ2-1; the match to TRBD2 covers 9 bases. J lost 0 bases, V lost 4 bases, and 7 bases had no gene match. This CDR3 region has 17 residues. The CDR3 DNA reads TGTGCCAGCAGTTATCGACTAGCGGAACACTCCTACAATGAGCAGTTCTTC. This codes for CASSYRLAEHSYNEQFF.

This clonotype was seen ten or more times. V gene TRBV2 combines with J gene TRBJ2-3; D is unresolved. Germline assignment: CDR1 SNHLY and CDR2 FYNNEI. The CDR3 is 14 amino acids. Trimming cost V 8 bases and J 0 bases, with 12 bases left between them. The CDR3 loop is CASAPRSSTDTQYF. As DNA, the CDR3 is TGTGCCAGCGCCCCTCGATCTAGCACAGATACGCAGTATTTT.

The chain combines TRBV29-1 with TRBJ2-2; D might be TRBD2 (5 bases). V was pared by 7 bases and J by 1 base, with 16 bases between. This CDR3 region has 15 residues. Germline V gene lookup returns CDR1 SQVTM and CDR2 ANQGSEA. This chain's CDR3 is CSAGGGLGNTGELFF. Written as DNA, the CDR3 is TGCAGCGCTGGAGGAGGTCTGGGGAACACCGGGGAGCTGTTTTTT.

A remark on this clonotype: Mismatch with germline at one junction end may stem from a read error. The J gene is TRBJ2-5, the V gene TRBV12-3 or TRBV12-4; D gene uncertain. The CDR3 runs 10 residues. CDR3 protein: CASSGLIPSF. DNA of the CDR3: TGTGCCAGCAGTGGCCTCATCCCAAGCTTC.

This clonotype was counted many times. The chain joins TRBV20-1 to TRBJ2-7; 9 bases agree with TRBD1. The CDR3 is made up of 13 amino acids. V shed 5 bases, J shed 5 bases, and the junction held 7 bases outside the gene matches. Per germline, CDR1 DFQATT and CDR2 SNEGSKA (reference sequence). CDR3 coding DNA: TGCAGTGCTGTCCCGGGACAGGGCCACGAGCAGTACTTC. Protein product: CSAVPGQGHEQYF.

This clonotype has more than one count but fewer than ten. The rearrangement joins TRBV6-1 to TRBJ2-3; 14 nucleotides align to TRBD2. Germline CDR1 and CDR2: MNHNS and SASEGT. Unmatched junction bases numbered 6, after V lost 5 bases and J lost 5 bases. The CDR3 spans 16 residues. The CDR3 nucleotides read TGTGCCAGCAGTCCGACTAGCGGGAGGGCCGGAGATACGCAGTATTTT. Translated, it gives CASSPTSGRAGDTQYF.

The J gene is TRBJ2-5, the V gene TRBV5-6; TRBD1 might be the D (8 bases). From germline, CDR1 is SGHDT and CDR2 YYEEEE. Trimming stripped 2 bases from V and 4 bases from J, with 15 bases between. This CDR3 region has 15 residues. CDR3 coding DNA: TGTGCCAGCAGCTTTACAGGGGGGGCGCGAGAGACCCAGTACTTC. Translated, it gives CASSFTGGARETQYF.

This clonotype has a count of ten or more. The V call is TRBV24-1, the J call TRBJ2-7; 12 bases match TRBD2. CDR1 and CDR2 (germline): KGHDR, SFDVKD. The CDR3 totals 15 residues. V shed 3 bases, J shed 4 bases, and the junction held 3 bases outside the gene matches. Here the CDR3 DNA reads TGTGCCACCAGTGATCGGACTAGCGGGAATTACGAGCAGTACTTC. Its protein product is CATSDRTSGNYEQYF.

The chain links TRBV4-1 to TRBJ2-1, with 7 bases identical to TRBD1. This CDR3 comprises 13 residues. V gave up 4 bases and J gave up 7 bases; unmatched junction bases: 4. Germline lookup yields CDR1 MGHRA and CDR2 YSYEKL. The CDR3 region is CASSPGTENEQFF. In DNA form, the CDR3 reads TGCGCCAGCAGCCCCGGGACAGAGAATGAGCAGTTCTTC.

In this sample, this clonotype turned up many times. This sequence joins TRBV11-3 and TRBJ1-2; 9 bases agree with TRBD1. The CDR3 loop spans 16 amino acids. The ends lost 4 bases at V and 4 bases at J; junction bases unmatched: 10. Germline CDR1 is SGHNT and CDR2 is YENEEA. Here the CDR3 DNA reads TGTGCCAGCAGCTCGGGACAGGGAGTGGGAAGCTATGGCTACACCTTC. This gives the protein CASSSGQGVGSYGYTF.

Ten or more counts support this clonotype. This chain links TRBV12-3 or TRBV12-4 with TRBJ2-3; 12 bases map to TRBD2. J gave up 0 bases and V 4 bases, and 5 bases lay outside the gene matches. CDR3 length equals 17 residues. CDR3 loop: CASSSRLAGVSTDTQYF. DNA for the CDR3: TGTGCCAGCAGTTCTAGACTAGCGGGAGTGAGCACAGATACGCAGTATTTT.

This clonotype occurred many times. CDR3 coding DNA: TGCAGCCCACCTCGTAGACGGGACTTAAAGTGGTCAGTCCAAGAGACCCAGTACTTC. Amino acids: CSPPRRRDLKWSVQETQYF. The V and J genes are TRBV29-1 and TRBJ2-5; TRBD2 is a possible D gene (6 bases). The CDR3 runs to 19 residues. The germline V gene has CDR1 SQVTM and CDR2 ANQGSEA. Trimming cost V 8 bases and J 1 base, with 32 bases left between them.

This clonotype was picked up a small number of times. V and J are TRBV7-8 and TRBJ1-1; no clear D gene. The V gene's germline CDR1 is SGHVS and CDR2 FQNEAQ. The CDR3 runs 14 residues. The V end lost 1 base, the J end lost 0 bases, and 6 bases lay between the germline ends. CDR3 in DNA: TGTGCCAGCAGCTTAGAACGGGTGAACACTGAAGCTTTCTTT. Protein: CASSLERVNTEAFF.